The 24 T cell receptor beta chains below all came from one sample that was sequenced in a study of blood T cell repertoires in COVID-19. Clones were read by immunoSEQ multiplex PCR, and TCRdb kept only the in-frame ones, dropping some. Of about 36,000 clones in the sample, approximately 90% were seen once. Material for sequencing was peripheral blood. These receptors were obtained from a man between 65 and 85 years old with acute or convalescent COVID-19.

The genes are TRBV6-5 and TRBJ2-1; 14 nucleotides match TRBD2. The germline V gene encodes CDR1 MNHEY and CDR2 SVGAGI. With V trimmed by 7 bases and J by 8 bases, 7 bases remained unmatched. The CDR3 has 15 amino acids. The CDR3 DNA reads TGTGCCAGCATCTCCGGGACTAGCGGGAGCCATGAGCAGTTCTTC. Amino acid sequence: CASISGTSGSHEQFF.

CDR3 region: CASILTYSGNTIYF. In DNA, the CDR3 is TGTGCCAGCATTCTAACTTACTCTGGAAACACCATATATTTT. The V and J genes are TRBV6-5 and TRBJ1-3; no firm D call. V was pared by 7 bases and J by 0 bases, with 10 bases between. This CDR3 contains 14 residues. Germline values: CDR1 MNHEY, CDR2 SVGAGI.

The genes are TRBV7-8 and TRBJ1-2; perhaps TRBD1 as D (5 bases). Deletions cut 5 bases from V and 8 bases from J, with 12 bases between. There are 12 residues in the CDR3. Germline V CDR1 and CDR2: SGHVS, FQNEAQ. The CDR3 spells CASSRYGGGYTF. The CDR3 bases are TGTGCCAGCAGCCGGTACGGGGGAGGCTACACCTTC.

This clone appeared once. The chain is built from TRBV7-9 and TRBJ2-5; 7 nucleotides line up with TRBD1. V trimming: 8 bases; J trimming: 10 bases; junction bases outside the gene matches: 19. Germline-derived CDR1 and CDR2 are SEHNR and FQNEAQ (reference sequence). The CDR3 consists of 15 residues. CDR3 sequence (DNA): TGTGCCAGCTTGGGGGACAGAGTGGTGGATTATCGCCAGTACTTC. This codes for CASLGDRVVDYRQYF.

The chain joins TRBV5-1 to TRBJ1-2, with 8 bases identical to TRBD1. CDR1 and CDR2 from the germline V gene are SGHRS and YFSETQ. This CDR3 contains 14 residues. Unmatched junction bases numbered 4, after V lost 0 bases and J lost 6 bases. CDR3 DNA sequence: TGCGCCAGCAGCTTGGGCCCGACAGGGGATGGCTACACCTTC. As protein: CASSLGPTGDGYTF.

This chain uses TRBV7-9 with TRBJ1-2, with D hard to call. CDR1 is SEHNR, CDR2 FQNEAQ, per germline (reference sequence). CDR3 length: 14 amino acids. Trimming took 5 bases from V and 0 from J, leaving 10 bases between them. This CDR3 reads CASSLTWPNYGYTF. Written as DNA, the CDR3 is TGTGCCAGCAGCCTCACGTGGCCTAACTATGGCTACACCTTC. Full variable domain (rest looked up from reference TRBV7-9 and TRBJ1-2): DTGVSQNPRHKITKRGQNVTFRCDPISEHNRLYWYRQTLGQGPEFLTYFQNEAQLEKSRLLSDRFSAERPKGSFSTLEIQRTEQGDSAMYLCASSLTWPNYGYTFGSGTRLTVV.

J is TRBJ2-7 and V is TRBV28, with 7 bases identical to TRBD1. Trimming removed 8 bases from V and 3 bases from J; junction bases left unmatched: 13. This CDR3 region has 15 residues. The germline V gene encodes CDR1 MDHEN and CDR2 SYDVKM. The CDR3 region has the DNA TGTGCCAGCTGGGCACCGGGACAGAGAAGCTACGAGCAGTACTTC. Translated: CASWAPGQRSYEQYF.

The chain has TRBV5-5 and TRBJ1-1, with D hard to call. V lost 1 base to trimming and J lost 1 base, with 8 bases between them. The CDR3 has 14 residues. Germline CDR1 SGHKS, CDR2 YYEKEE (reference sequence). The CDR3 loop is CASSLTPWNTEAFF. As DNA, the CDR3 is TGTGCCAGCAGCTTGACACCTTGGAACACTGAAGCTTTCTTT.

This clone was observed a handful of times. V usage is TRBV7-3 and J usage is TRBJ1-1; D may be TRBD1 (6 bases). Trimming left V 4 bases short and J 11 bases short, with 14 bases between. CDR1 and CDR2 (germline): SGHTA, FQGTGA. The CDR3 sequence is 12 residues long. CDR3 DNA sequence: TGTGCCAGCAGCTCTACCCAGGGGACGGCTTTCTTT. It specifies CASSSTQGTAFF.

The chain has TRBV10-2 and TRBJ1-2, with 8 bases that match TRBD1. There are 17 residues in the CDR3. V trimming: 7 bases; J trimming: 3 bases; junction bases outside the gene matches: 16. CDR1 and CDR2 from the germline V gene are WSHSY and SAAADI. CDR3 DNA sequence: TGCGCCAGCAATGAATTTAACCGGGACAGGCTTGACTATGGCTACACCTTC. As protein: CASNEFNRDRLDYGYTF.

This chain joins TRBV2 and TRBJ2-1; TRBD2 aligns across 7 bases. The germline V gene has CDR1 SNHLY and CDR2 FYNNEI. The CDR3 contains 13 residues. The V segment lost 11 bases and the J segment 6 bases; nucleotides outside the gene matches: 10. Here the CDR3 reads CAGKSGNVNEQFF. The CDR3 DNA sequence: TGTGCCGGTAAGAGCGGGAACGTCAATGAGCAGTTCTTC.

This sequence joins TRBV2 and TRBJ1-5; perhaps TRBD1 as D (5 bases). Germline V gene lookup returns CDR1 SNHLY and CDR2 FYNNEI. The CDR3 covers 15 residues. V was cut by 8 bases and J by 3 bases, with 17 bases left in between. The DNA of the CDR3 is TGTGCCAGCCACGCGGACGGGGGAATCAATCAGCCCCAGCATTTT. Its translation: CASHADGGINQPQHF.

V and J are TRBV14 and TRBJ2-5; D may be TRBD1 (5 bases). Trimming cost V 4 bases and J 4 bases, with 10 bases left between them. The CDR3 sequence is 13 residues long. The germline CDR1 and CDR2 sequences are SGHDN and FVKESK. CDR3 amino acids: CASSPAGRETQYF. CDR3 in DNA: TGTGCCAGCAGCCCGGCAGGGCGAGAGACCCAGTACTTC.

This CDR3 is CASSRNSIVVTTTDTQYF. As DNA, the CDR3 is TGTGCCAGCAGCCGAAATTCGATAGTGGTCACCACCACAGATACGCAGTATTTT. J is TRBJ2-3 and V is TRBV13; D is unclear. Germline V lookup: CDR1 PRHDT, CDR2 FYEKMQ (reference sequence). V lost 5 bases and J 2 bases, leaving 23 bases between the germline ends. This CDR3 contains 18 residues.

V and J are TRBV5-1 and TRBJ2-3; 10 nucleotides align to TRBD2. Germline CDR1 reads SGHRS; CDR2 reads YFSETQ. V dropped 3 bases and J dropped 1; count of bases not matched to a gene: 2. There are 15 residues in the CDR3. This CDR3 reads CASSSGTSGTDTQYF. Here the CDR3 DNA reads TGCGCCAGCAGCTCCGGGACTAGCGGCACAGATACGCAGTATTTT.

The CDR3 nucleotides read TGTGCCACCAGCCGAGGGGTGACTAGCGGAAGCTCCTACAATGAGCAGTTCTTC. Translated: CATSRGVTSGSSYNEQFF. This chain links TRBV15 with TRBJ2-1, with 9 positions matching TRBD2. J lost 0 bases, V lost 5 bases, and 11 bases had no gene match. The CDR3 runs to 18 residues. Per the germline V gene, CDR1 is LNHNV and CDR2 is YYDKDF (reference sequence).

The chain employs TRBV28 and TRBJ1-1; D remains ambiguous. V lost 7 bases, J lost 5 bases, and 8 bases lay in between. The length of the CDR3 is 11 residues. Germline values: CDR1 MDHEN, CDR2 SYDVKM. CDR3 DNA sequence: TGTGCCAGCACCGAAGCAACTGAAGCTTTCTTT. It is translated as CASTEATEAFF.

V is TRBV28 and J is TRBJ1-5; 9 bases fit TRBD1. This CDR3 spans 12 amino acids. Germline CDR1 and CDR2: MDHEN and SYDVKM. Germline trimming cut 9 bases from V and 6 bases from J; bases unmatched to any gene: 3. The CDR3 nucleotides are TGTGCCAGTCAGACAGGGGGTCAGCCCCAGCATTTT. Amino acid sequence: CASQTGGQPQHF.

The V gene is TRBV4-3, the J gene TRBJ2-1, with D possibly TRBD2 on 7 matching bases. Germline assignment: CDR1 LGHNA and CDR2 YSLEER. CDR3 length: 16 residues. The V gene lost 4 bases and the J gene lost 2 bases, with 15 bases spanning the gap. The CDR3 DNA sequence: TGCGCCAGCAGCCCAAGGGGGGGGATGACCTACAATGAGCAGTTCTTC. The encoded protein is CASSPRGGMTYNEQFF.

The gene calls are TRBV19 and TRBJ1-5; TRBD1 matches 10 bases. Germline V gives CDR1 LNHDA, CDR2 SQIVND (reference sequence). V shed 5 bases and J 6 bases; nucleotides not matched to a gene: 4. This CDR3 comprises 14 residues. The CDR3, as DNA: TGTGCCAGTAGTGGACGGACAGGGGGTCAGCCCCAGCATTTT. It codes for CASSGRTGGQPQHF.

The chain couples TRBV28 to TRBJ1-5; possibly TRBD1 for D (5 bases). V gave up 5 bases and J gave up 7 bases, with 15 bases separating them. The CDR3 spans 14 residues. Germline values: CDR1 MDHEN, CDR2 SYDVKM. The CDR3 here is CASSPGDFGQPQHF. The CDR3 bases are TGTGCCAGCAGTCCGGGGGATTTCGGGCAGCCCCAGCATTTT.

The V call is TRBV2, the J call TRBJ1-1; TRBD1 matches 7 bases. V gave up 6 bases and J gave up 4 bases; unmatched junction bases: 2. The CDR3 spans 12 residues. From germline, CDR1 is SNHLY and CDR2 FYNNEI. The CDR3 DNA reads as TGTGCCAGCAGGACAGGGCCCACTGAAGCTTTCTTT. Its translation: CASRTGPTEAFF.

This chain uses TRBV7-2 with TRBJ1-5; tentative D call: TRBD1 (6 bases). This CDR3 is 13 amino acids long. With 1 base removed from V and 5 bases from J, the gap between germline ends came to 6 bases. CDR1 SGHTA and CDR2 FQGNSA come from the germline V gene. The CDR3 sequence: CASSLDRDQPQHF. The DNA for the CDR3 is TGTGCCAGCAGCTTAGACAGGGATCAGCCCCAGCATTTT.

CDR3 amino acids: CASRLNPGTPYEQYF. CDR3 bases: TGTGCCAGTAGACTGAATCCCGGGACACCTTACGAGCAGTACTTC. The rearrangement links TRBV19 to TRBJ2-7, with D possibly TRBD1 on 6 matching bases. The germline V and J ends were trimmed by 6 bases and 4 bases, with 19 bases remaining between them. From germline, CDR1 is LNHDA and CDR2 SQIVND (reference sequence). The CDR3 spans 15 residues.